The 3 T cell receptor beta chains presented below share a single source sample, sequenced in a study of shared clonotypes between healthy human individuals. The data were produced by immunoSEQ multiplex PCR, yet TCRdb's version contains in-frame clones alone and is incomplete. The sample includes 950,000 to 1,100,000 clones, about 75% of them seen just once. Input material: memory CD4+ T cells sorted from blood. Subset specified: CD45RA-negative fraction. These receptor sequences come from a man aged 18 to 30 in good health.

CDR3 protein: CASSAMTGDNSPLHF. In nucleotides, the CDR3 is TGTGCCAGTAGTGCGATGACAGGGGATAATTCACCCCTCCACTTT. The chain carries TRBV19 and TRBJ1-6, with TRBD1 matching 8 bases. CDR3 length: 15 residues. V gave up 5 bases and J gave up 5 bases; unmatched junction bases: 5. Germline CDR1 LNHDA, CDR2 SQIVND (reference sequence).

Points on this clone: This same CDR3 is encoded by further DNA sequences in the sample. The CDR3 loop is CASGQTGSGNTIYF. The DNA for the CDR3 is TGTGCTAGTGGTCAGACAGGGTCTGGAAACACCATATATTTT. The V call is TRBV12-5, the J call TRBJ1-3; TRBD1 agrees at 7 bases. Germline V gene lookup returns CDR1 LGHNT and CDR2 FRNRAP. The trim removed 5 bases at V and 1 base at J, leaving 2 bases unmatched. This CDR3 is built from 14 residues.

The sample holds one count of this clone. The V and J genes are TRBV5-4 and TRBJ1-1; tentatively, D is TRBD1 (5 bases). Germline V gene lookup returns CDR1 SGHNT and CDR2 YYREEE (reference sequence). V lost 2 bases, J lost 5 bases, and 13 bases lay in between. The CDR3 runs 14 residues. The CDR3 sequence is CASSLTGRATEAFF. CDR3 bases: TGTGCCAGCAGCTTAACAGGCAGGGCAACTGAAGCTTTCTTT.